These 23 T cell receptor beta chains were sequenced from one sample in a study of human T cells and chemical hapten exposure. Time point noted: patch test 1, 2 weeks after DPC sensitization. Specified treatment: therapeutic diphenylcyclopropenone sensitization with weekly scalp DPC. TCRdb passed the RACE reads through MiXCR, listing each CDR3 protein once. The sample contains some 83,000 distinct CDR3 sequences, about 11% of which appear only once. Sequenced material: whole blood, taken in connection with sensitization to the hapten diphenylcyclopropenone (DPC). All receptors come from a woman in her forties or fifties with alopecia areata. Some clones in this sample may be carry-over from other donors' samples.

This clonotype was detected ten times or more. The chain couples TRBV7-2 to TRBJ1-4; 7 positions agree with TRBD1. V shed 4 bases, J shed 3 bases, and the junction held 5 bases outside the gene matches. CDR1 and CDR2 (germline): SGHTA, FQGNSA. The CDR3 extends over 15 amino acids. The CDR3, as DNA: TGTGCCAGCAGCTCAGGGGGGTCTTCTAATGAAAAACTGTTTTTT. This codes for CASSSGGSSNEKLFF.

This clonotype has only a few counts. CDR3 in DNA: TGTGCCAGCAGCTCACGATACAATGAGCAGTTCTTC. Protein: CASSSRYNEQFF. The V and J genes are TRBV7-2 and TRBJ2-1; D not certain. The CDR3 loop spans 12 amino acids. Deletions cut 4 bases from V and 4 bases from J, with 5 bases between. Per the germline V gene, CDR1 is SGHTA and CDR2 is FQGNSA.

This clonotype has at least ten counts. The rearrangement uses TRBV6-1 and TRBJ2-3; D may be TRBD1 or TRBD2 (5 bases each). With 11 bases removed from V and 5 bases from J, the gap between germline ends came to 20 bases. Germline V CDR1 and CDR2: MNHNS, SASEGT. The CDR3 has 14 residues. CDR3 loop: CAGQRDPPGDTQYF. In DNA, the CDR3 is TGTGCCGGGCAGAGGGACCCTCCGGGAGATACGCAGTATTTT.

The V gene is TRBV5-1, the J gene TRBJ1-2; 9 bases agree with TRBD1. Germline-derived CDR1 and CDR2 are SGHRS and YFSETQ. The CDR3 covers 15 residues. Trimming removed 3 bases from V and 2 bases from J; junction bases left unmatched: 5. CDR3 residues: CASSSPGQGNYGYTF. CDR3 in DNA: TGCGCCAGCAGCTCACCGGGACAGGGCAACTATGGCTACACCTTC.

By frequency in the sample, this clonotype is medium-sized. This rearrangement joins TRBV7-8 to TRBJ2-3; 11 bases line up with TRBD2. Germline CDR1 is SGHVS and CDR2 is FQNEAQ. There are 17 residues in the CDR3. Trimming took 1 base from V and 3 from J; bases not matched to a gene: 6. The CDR3 DNA sequence: TGTGCCAGCAGCTTAGTGGGACTAGCGGCGATAACAGATACGCAGTATTTT. It is translated as CASSLVGLAAITDTQYF.

The J gene is TRBJ2-3, the V gene TRBV2; 8 nucleotides align to TRBD1. The V gene's germline CDR1 is SNHLY and CDR2 FYNNEI. The junction had 9 bases not matched to a gene; V was cut back by 6 bases and J by 4 bases. The CDR3 length is 15 residues. CDR3 amino acids: CASRGQGTGPDTQYF. The CDR3 bases are TGTGCCAGCAGAGGACAGGGTACGGGCCCAGATACGCAGTATTTT.

This clonotype was counted at least ten times. The V call is TRBV5-1, the J call TRBJ1-3; no firm D call. V was pared by 6 bases and J by 0 bases, with 22 bases between. Per germline, CDR1 SGHRS and CDR2 YFSETQ. The CDR3 is 18 residues long. In DNA form, the CDR3 reads TGCGCCAGCACTCCCTCGCGCCTAGAAGGCTACTCTGGAAACACCATATATTTT. The encoded protein is CASTPSRLEGYSGNTIYF.

At least ten counts were recorded for this clonotype. The genes are TRBV14 and TRBJ2-7; 12 bases line up with TRBD2. V was clipped by 4 bases and J by 2 bases; unmatched bases: 3. CDR1 and CDR2 (germline): SGHDN, FVKESK. CDR3 size: 15 residues. The CDR3 DNA reads as TGTGCCAGCAGCCTCAGACTAGCGGGGGCCTACGAGCAGTACTTC. Amino acids: CASSLRLAGAYEQYF.

This clonotype was detected a few times. V gene TRBV9 combines with J gene TRBJ2-3, with TRBD2 matching 7 bases. The CDR3 is 16 residues long. Trimming took 2 bases from V and 4 from J; bases not matched to a gene: 10. CDR1 SGDLS and CDR2 YYNGEE come from the germline V gene. In DNA form, the CDR3 reads TGTGCCAGCAGCGTCCGGGGGGACCCAGCCCCAGATACGCAGTATTTT. Protein sequence: CASSVRGDPAPDTQYF.

This clonotype was seen at least ten times. The CDR3 nucleotides are TGTGCCAGCAGCCAGGGACTAGCGGCGAAAGAGACCCAGTACTTC. Its translation is CASSQGLAAKETQYF. The chain employs TRBV11-2 and TRBJ2-5; 11 bases match TRBD2. V lost 5 bases and J lost 3; bases outside the gene matches: 5. Germline assignment: CDR1 SGHAT and CDR2 FQNNGV. The CDR3 sequence is 15 residues long. The whole variable domain, filled in from reference TRBV11-2 and TRBJ2-5, reads EAGVAQSPRYKIIEKRQSVAFWCNPISGHATLYWYQQILGQGPKLLIQFQNNGVVDDSQLPKDRFSAERLKGVDSTLKIQPAKLEDSAVYLCASSQGLAAKETQYFGPGTRLLVL.

This clonotype was counted at least ten times. The CDR3 protein is CSARDIEGTEAFF. The CDR3 DNA sequence: TGCAGTGCTAGGGACATCGAGGGCACTGAAGCTTTCTTT. This chain connects TRBV20-1 to TRBJ1-1, with a possible D match to TRBD1 (5 bases). The CDR3 covers 13 residues. Trimming removed 3 bases from V and 4 bases from J, with 12 bases in between. From germline, CDR1 is DFQATT and CDR2 SNEGSKA (reference sequence).

The chain uses TRBV3-1 and TRBJ2-2, with 10 bases fitting TRBD1. Germline trimming cut 4 bases from V and 4 bases from J; bases unmatched to any gene: 3. The CDR3 runs 15 residues. Germline-derived CDR1 and CDR2 are LGHDT and YNNKEL (reference sequence). The CDR3 is CASSPRDRGTGELFF. CDR3 coding DNA: TGTGCCAGCAGCCCCCGGGACAGGGGCACCGGGGAGCTGTTTTTT.

The chain recombines TRBV12-3 or TRBV12-4 with TRBJ1-3; tentative D call: TRBD1 (5 bases). The CDR3 is 15 residues long. V was shortened by 3 bases and J by 2 bases, with 11 bases between the two germline ends. CDR3 region: CASSFGGQAGNTIYF. Written as DNA, the CDR3 is TGTGCCAGCAGTTTTGGGGGTCAAGCTGGAAACACCATATATTTT.

In this sample, this clonotype turned up many times. The chain is built from TRBV3-1 and TRBJ1-2, with D unresolved. The V end was cut by 1 base, the J end by 4 bases, with 16 bases between. Germline V gene data show CDR1 as LGHDT and CDR2 as YNNKEL (reference sequence). This CDR3 spans 16 amino acids. CDR3 sequence reads: CASSQGTEQTLYGYTF. The CDR3 bases are TGTGCCAGCAGCCAAGGAACAGAACAAACCCTCTATGGCTACACCTTC.

The gene calls are TRBV7-2 and TRBJ2-7; D unclear. The CDR3 length is 13 residues. V was pared by 5 bases and J by 2 bases, with 10 bases between. Germline V CDR1 and CDR2: SGHTA, FQGNSA. The CDR3: CASSQAQPYEQYF. The DNA for the CDR3 is TGTGCCAGCAGCCAGGCCCAGCCCTACGAGCAGTACTTC.

This clonotype was observed many times. This chain uses TRBV7-3 with TRBJ1-1, with D unclear. This CDR3 region has 13 residues. The ends were cut back, 0 bases at V and 1 base at J, with 3 bases in the middle. The germline gives CDR1 SGHTA, CDR2 FQGTGA. DNA of the CDR3: TGTGCCAGCAGCTTAACTAGGAACACTGAAGCTTTCTTT. Amino acid sequence: CASSLTRNTEAFF.

In its sample, this clonotype was seen a few times. CDR3 region: CASSSRLQVGQYF. CDR3 DNA: TGTGCCAGCAGCTCCCGACTACAGGTCGGGCAGTACTTC. This chain links TRBV7-2 with TRBJ2-7; either TRBD1 or TRBD2 may supply D (5 bases each). Trimming took off 4 bases at V and 9 bases at J, with 16 bases between the two ends. The germline V gene has CDR1 SGHTA and CDR2 FQGNSA. This CDR3 has 13 amino acids.

The sample holds many counts of this clonotype. The rearrangement joins TRBV7-9 to TRBJ1-4, with TRBD1 as a possible D gene (5 bases). The CDR3 extends over 14 amino acids. Per germline, CDR1 SEHNR and CDR2 FQNEAQ (reference sequence). V lost 5 bases to trimming and J lost 7 bases, with 14 bases between them. The CDR3 sequence is CASSPGQGLEKLFF. In nucleotides, the CDR3 is TGTGCCAGCAGCCCGGGTCAGGGCCTTGAAAAACTGTTTTTT. Full variable domain (missing parts from reference TRBV7-9 and TRBJ1-4): DTGVSQNPRHKITKRGQNVTFRCDPISEHNRLYWYRQTLGQGPEFLTYFQNEAQLEKSRLLSDRFSAERPKGSFSTLEIQRTEQGDSAMYLCASSPGQGLEKLFFGSGTQLSVL.

The chain couples TRBV6-1 to TRBJ1-5; D ambiguous. The germline V and J ends were trimmed by 7 bases and 4 bases, with 8 bases remaining between them. The CDR3 spans 12 residues. CDR1 MNHNS and CDR2 SASEGT come from the germline V gene. CDR3 in amino acids: CASTRGNQPQHF. The DNA of the CDR3 is TGTGCCAGCACCCGGGGAAATCAGCCCCAGCATTTT.

Concerning this clonotype: A much larger clone sits a single nucleotide away, making a read error possible. The chain joins TRBV18 to TRBJ2-5; D uncertain. Trimming removed 4 bases at V and 1 base at J, with 13 bases between. Germline V gene data show CDR1 as KGHSH and CDR2 as LQKENI. This CDR3 is built from 15 residues. The CDR3 region has the DNA TGTGCCAGCTCACAGGTCTCCACAGCCCAAGAGACCCAGTACTTC. This codes for CASSQVSTAQETQYF.

At least ten counts were recorded for this clonotype. The chain has TRBV10-3 and TRBJ2-7; 9 positions agree with TRBD2. Germline CDR1 is ENHRY and CDR2 is SYGVKD. The CDR3 has 15 amino acids. With 3 bases clipped from V and 2 bases from J, the junction kept 5 bases outside the gene matches. The CDR3 here is CAISEGSGSTYEQYF. In DNA, the CDR3 is TGTGCCATCAGTGAAGGTAGCGGGAGCACCTACGAGCAGTACTTC.

The genes are TRBV29-1 and TRBJ2-7; possible D gene TRBD1, 6 bases. Germline V CDR1 and CDR2: SQVTM, ANQGSEA. Trimming stripped 4 bases from V and 6 bases from J, with 13 bases between. The CDR3 is 12 amino acids. As DNA, the CDR3 is TGCAGCGTTGGTAACAGGGTGTCCGAGCAGTACTTC. It translates to CSVGNRVSEQYF.

This clonotype was counted a few times. This sequence joins TRBV7-6 and TRBJ1-4, with 7 bases matching TRBD1. V lost 5 bases, J lost 7 bases, and 13 bases stayed unmatched. The CDR3 sequence is 16 residues long. The germline V gene encodes CDR1 SGHVS and CDR2 FNYEAQ. As DNA, the CDR3 is TGTGCCAGCAGCCCAACGTCGACAGGGAGGTTTGAAAAACTGTTTTTT. This sequence encodes CASSPTSTGRFEKLFF.